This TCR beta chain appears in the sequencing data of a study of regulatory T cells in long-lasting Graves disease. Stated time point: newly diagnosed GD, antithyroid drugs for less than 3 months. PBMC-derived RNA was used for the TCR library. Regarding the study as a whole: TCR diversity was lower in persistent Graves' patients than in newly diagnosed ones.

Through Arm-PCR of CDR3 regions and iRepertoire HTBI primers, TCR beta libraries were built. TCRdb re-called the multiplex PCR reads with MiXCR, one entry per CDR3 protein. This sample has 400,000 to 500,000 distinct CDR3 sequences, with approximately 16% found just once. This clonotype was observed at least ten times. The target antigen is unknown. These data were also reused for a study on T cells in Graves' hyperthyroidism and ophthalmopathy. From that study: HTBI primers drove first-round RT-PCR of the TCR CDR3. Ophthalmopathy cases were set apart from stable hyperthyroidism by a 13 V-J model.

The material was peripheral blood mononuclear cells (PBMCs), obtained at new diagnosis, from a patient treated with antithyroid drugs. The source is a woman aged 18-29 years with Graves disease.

The CDR3 bases are TGTGCCAGCAGCTTAAGACAGGGCCGCTATCAGCCCCAGCATTTT. It translates to CASSLRQGRYQPQHF. The rearrangement links TRBV7-2 to TRBJ1-5, with TRBD1 matching over 7 bases. CDR3 length: 15 residues. Trimming removed 2 bases from V and 5 bases from J; junction bases left unmatched: 6. Germline V CDR1 and CDR2: SGHTA, FQGNSA.